This TCR beta chain was recovered during a study of blood T cell repertoires in COVID-19. Study-level information: PBMCs, B-cell-depleted T cells, or T cells were the source of the cDNA or gDNA that made up the material.

This clone was recorded once. Data came from immunoSEQ multiplex PCR; TCRdb stores just in-frame clones and leaves some out. The table shows about 100,000 clones, with roughly 88% occurring only once. Germline V gene sequence: CDR1 LGHDT, CDR2 YNNKEL (reference sequence). V lost 1 base and J 3 bases, leaving 10 bases between the germline ends. The CDR3 has 15 residues. Sequenced sample: peripheral blood. The TCR sequence derives from a human donor in a cohort sampled during active COVID-19. V and J are TRBV3-1 (or the pseudogene TRBV3-2) and TRBJ1-3; TRBD1 is a possible D gene (5 bases). The CDR3 here is CASSQVRAFGNTIYF. The CDR3 region has the DNA TGTGCCAGCAGCCAAGTCAGGGCCTTTGGAAACACCATATATTTT.